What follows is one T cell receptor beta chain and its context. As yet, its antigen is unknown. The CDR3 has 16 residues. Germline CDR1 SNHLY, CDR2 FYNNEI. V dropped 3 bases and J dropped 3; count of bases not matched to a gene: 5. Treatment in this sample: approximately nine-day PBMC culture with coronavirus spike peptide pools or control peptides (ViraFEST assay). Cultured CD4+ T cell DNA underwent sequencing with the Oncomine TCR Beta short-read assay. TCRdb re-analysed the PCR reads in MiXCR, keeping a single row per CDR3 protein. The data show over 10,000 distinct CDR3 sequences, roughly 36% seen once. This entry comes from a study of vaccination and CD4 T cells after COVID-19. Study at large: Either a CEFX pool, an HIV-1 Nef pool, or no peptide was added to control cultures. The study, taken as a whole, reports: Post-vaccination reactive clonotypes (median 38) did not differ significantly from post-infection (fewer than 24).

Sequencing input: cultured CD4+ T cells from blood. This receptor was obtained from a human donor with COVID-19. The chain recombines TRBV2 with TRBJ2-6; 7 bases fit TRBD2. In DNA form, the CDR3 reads TGTGCCAGCAGTGATTGGGAGGGTTATGGGGCCAACGTCCTGACTTTC. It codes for CASSDWEGYGANVLTF.